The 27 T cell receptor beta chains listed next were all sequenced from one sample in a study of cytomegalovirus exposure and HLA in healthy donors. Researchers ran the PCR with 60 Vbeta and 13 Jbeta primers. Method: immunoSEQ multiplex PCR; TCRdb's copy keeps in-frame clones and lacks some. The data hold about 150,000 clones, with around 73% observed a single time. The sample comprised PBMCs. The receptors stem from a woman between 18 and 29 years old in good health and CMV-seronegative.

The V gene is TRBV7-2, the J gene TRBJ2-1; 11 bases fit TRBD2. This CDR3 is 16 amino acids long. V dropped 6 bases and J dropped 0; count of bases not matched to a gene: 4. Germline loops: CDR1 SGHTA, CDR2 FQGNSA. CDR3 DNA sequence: TGTGCCAGCAGACCACTAGCGGGAGCCTCCTACAATGAGCAGTTCTTC. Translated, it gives CASRPLAGASYNEQFF.

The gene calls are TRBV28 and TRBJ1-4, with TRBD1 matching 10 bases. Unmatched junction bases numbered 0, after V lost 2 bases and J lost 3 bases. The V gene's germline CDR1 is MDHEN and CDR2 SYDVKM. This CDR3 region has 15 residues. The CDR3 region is CASSLGQGANEKLFF. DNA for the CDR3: TGTGCCAGCAGTTTAGGACAGGGGGCTAATGAAAAACTGTTTTTT.

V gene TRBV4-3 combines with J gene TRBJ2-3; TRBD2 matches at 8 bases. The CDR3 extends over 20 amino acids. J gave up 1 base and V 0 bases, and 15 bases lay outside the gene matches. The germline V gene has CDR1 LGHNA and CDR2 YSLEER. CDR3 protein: CASSQDTGTSGEVGTDTQYF. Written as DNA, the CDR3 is TGCGCCAGCAGCCAAGATACAGGGACTAGTGGGGAGGTTGGCACAGATACGCAGTATTTT.

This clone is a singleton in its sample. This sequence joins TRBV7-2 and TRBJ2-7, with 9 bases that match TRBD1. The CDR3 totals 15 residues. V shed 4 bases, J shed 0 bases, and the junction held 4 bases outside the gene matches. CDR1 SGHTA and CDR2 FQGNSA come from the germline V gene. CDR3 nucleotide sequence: TGTGCCAGCAGCTGGACAGGGGTTGGCTCCTACGAGCAGTACGTC. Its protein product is CASSWTGVGSYEQYV.

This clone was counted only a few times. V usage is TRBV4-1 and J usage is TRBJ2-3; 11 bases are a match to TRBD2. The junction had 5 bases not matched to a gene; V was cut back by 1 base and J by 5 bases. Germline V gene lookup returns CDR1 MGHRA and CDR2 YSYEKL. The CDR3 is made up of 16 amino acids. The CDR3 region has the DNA TGCGCCAGCAGCCAAGTAGTGCTAGCGGGAGGAGATACGCAGTATTTT. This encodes CASSQVVLAGGDTQYF.

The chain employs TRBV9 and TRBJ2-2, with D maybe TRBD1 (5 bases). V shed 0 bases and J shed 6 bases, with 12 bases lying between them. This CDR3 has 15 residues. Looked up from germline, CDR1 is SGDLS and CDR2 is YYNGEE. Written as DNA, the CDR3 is TGTGCCAGCAGCGTAGGAGCCAGGGCCGCCGGGGAGCTGTTTTTT. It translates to CASSVGARAAGELFF. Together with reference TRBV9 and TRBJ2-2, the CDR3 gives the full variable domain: DSGVTQTPKHLITATGQRVTLRCSPRSGDLSVYWYQQSLDQGLQFLIQYYNGEERAKGNILERFSAQQFPDLHSELNLSSLELGDSALYFCASSVGARAAGELFFGEGSRLTVL.

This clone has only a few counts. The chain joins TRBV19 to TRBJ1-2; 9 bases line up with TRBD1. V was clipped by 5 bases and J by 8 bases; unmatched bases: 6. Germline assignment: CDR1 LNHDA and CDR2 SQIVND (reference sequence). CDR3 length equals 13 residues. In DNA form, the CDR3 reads TGTGCCAGTAGTCAACAGGGGGCAGGAGGCTACACCTTC. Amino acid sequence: CASSQQGAGGYTF. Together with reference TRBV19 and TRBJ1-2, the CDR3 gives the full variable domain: DGGITQSPKYLFRKEGQNVTLSCEQNLNHDAMYWYRQDPGQGLRLIYYSQIVNDFQKGDIAEGYSVSREKKESFPLTVTSAQKNPTAFYLCASSQQGAGGYTFGSGTRLTVV.

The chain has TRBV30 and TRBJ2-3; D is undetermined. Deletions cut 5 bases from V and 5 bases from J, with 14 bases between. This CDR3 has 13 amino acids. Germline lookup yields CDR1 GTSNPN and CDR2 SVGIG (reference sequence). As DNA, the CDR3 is TGTGCCTGGGGTGCCCAGGCAGGAGATACGCAGTATTTT. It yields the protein CAWGAQAGDTQYF.

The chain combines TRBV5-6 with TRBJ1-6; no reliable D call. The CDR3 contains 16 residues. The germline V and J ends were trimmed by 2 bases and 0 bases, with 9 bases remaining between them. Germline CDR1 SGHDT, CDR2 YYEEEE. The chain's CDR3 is CASSFRESSYNSPLHF. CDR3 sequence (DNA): TGTGCCAGCAGCTTCCGGGAAAGCTCCTATAATTCACCCCTCCACTTT.

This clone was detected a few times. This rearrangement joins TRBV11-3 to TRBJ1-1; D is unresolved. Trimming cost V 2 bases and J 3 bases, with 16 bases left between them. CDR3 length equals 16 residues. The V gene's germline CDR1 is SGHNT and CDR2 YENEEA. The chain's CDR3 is CASSLKSGKWDTEAFF. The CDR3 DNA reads TGTGCCAGCAGCTTAAAATCGGGGAAATGGGACACTGAAGCTTTCTTT.

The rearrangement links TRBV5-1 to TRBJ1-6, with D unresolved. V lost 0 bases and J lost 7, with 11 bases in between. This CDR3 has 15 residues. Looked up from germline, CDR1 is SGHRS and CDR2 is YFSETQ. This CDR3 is CASSLGVIINSPLHF. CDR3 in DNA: TGCGCCAGCAGCTTGGGAGTTATCATAAATTCACCCCTCCACTTT.

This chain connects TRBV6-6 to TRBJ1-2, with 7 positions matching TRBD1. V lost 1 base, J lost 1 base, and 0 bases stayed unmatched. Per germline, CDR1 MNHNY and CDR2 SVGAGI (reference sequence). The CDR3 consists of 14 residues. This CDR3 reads CASSYWDSNYGYTF. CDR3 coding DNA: TGTGCCAGCAGTTACTGGGACAGTAACTATGGCTACACCTTC.

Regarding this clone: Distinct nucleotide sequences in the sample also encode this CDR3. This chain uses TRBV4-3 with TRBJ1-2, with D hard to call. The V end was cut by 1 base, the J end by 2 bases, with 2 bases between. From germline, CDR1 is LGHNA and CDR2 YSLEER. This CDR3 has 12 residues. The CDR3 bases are TGCGCCAGCAGCCAAGCAAACTATGGCTACACCTTC. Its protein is CASSQANYGYTF.

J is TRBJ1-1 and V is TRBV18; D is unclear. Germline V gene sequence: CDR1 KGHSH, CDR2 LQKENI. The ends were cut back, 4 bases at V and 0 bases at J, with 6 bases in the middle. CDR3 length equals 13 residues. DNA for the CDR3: TGTGCCAGCTCACAAACATTGAACACTGAAGCTTTCTTT. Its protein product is CASSQTLNTEAFF. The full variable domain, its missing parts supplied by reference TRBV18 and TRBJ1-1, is NAGVMQNPRHLVRRRGQEARLRCSPMKGHSHVYWYRQLPEEGLKFMVYLQKENIIDESGMPKERFSAEFPKEGPSILRIQQVVRGDSAAYFCASSQTLNTEAFFGQGTRLTVV.

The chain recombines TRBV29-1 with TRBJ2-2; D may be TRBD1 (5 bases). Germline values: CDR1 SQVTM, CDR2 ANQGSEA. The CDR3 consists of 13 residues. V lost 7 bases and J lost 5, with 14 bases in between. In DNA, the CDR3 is TGCAGCGCCGCGCCCCGGACAACCGGGGAGCTGTTTTTT. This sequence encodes CSAAPRTTGELFF.

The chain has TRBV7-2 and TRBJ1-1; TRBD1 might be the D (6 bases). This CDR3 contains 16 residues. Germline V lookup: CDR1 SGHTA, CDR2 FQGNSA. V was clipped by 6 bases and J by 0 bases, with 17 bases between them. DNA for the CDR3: TGTGCCAGCAGTTCCAAACAGGGTAGGTTGAACACTGAAGCTTTCTTT. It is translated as CASSSKQGRLNTEAFF.

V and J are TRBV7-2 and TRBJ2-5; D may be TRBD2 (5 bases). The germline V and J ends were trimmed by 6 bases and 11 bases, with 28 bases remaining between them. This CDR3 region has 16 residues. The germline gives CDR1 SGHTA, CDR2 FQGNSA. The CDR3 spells CASSSKLAVKMREQYF. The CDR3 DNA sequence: TGTGCCAGCAGTTCTAAACTTGCGGTGAAAATGAGGGAGCAGTACTTC. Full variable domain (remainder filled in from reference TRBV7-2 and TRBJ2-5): GAGVSQSPSNKVTEKGKDVELRCDPISGHTALYWYRQSLGQGLEFLIYFQGNSAPDKSGLPSDRFSAERTGGSVSTLTIQRTQQEDSAVYLCASSSKLAVKMREQYFGPGTRLLVL.

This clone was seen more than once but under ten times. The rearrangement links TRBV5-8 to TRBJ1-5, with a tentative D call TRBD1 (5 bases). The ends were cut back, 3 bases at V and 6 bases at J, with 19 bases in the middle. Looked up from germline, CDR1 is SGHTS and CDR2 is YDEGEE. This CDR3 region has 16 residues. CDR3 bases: TGTGCCAGCAGCTCACCCAGGGTCTCGGGAGGTCAGCCCCAGCATTTT. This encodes CASSSPRVSGGQPQHF.

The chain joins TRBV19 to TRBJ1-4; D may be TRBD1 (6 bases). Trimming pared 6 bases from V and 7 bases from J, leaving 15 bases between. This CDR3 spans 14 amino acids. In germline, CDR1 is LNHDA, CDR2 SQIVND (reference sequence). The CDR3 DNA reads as TGTGCCAGTAGACACAGGGTGCTCGCTGAAAAACTGTTTTTT. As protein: CASRHRVLAEKLFF. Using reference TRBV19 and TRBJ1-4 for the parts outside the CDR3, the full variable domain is DGGITQSPKYLFRKEGQNVTLSCEQNLNHDAMYWYRQDPGQGLRLIYYSQIVNDFQKGDIAEGYSVSREKKESFPLTVTSAQKNPTAFYLCASRHRVLAEKLFFGSGTQLSVL.

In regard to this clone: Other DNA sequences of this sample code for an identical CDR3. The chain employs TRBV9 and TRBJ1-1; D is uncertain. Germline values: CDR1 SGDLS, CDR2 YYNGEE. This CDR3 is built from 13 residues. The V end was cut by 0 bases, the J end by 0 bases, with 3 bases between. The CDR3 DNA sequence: TGTGCCAGCAGCGTAGCAGTGAACACTGAAGCTTTCTTT. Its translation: CASSVAVNTEAFF.

CDR3 loop: CASSLGGERNQPQHF. As DNA, the CDR3 is TGCGCCAGCAGCTTGGGGGGGGAACGCAATCAGCCCCAGCATTTT. This chain connects TRBV5-1 to TRBJ1-5; possibly TRBD1 for D (5 bases). The CDR3 is 15 residues long. V was trimmed by 0 bases and J by 2 bases, leaving 9 bases between them. Germline V gene data show CDR1 as SGHRS and CDR2 as YFSETQ.

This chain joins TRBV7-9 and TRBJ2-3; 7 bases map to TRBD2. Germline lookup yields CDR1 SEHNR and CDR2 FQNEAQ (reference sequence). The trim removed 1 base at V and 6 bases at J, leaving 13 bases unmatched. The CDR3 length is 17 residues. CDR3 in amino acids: CASSLGHWAGDSDTQYF. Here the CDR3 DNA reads TGTGCCAGCAGCTTAGGGCACTGGGCGGGAGATTCTGATACGCAGTATTTT.

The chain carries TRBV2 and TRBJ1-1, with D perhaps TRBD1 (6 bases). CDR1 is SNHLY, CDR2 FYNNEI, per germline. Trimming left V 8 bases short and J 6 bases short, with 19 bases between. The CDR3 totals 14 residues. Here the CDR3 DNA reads TGTGCCAGCCTCCTGGGGGCAGGGGACGCTGAAGCTTTCTTT. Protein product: CASLLGAGDAEAFF.

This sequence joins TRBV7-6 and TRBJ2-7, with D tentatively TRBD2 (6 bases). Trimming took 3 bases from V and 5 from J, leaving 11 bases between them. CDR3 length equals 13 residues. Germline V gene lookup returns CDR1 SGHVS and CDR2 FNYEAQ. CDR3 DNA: TGTGCCAGCAGCTTGGGGAGACTAGACGAGCAGTACTTC. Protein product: CASSLGRLDEQYF.

CDR3 sequence: CASSPPSGFNEQFF. The CDR3 DNA follows: TGTGCCAGCTCACCACCCTCCGGGTTCAATGAGCAGTTCTTC. This chain connects TRBV18 to TRBJ2-1; D gene unclear. Deletions cut 0 bases from V and 6 bases from J, with 9 bases between. Germline CDR1 is KGHSH and CDR2 is LQKENI. The CDR3 consists of 14 residues. Full variable domain (rest looked up from reference TRBV18 and TRBJ2-1): NAGVMQNPRHLVRRRGQEARLRCSPMKGHSHVYWYRQLPEEGLKFMVYLQKENIIDESGMPKERFSAEFPKEGPSILRIQQVVRGDSAAYFCASSPPSGFNEQFFGPGTRLTVL.

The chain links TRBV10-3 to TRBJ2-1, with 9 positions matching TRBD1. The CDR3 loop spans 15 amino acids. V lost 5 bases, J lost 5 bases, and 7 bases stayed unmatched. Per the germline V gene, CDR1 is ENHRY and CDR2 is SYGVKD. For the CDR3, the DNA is TGTGCCATCAGTATGGGACAGGGTGGGAACAATGAGCAGTTCTTC. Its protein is CAISMGQGGNNEQFF.

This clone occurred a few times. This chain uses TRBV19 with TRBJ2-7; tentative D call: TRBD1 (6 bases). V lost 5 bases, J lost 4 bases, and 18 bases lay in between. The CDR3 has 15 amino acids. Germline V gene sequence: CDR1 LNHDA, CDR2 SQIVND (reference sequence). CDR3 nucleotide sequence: TGTGCCAGTAGTCCTCAGGGGCGCTCAGAATACGAGCAGTACTTC. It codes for CASSPQGRSEYEQYF.